These 14 T cell receptor beta chains were all obtained from the same sample, sequenced in a study of CD8+CD57+ T cells in acquired aplastic anemia. It was genomic DNA that served as the template for profiling TCR beta VDJ and CDR3. TCRdb used MiXCR to reprocess the reads, holding one entry per CDR3 protein. The sample includes some 170,000 distinct CDR3 sequences, just under 45% of them seen just once. The sequencing input was sorted CD4+, CD8+, or CD8+CD57+ T cells (not recorded which) from PBMCs. The receptors were sampled from a human donor in good health.

Regarding this clonotype: At one end, the junction sequence differs from germline, possibly due to a read error. V gene TRBV15 combines with J gene TRBJ1-4; D is possibly TRBD1 (5 bases). This CDR3 region has 16 residues. The germline gives CDR1 LNHNV, CDR2 YYDKDF (reference sequence). This chain's CDR3 is CATSRTAAKGNEKLSF. The CDR3, as DNA: TGTGCCACCAGCAGGACAGCCGCCAAGGGTAATGAAAAACTGTCTTTT.

Turning to this clonotype: Possible read error: a much larger clone is one base away. This chain links TRBV7-8 with TRBJ1-2; D might be TRBD1 (5 bases). Germline V gene lookup returns CDR1 SGHVS and CDR2 FQNEAQ. The CDR3 is made up of 12 amino acids. With 5 bases removed from V and 4 bases from J, the gap between germline ends came to 8 bases. CDR3 coding DNA: TGTGCCAGCAGCCAAGACAGCTATGGCTACACCTTC. Protein sequence: CASSQDSYGYTF. The variable domain in full, completed from reference TRBV7-8 and TRBJ1-2, reads GAGVSQSPRYKVAKRGQDVALRCDPISGHVSLFWYQQALGQGPEFLTYFQNEAQLDKSGLPSDRFFAERPEGSVSTLKIQRTQQEDSAVYLCASSQDSYGYTFGSGTRLTVV.

The chain carries TRBV25-1 and TRBJ1-1, with D uncertain. CDR3 length: 11 residues. With 6 bases removed from V and 11 bases from J, the gap between germline ends came to 13 bases. Germline CDR1 and CDR2: MGHDK and SYGVNS. CDR3 nucleotides: TGTGCCAGCAGCTTAAAAGTACGGGCTTTCTTT. Amino acids: CASSLKVRAFF.

Ten or more counts support this clonotype. V and J are TRBV20-1 and TRBJ1-6; no definite D call. This CDR3 is 14 amino acids long. The germline V and J ends were trimmed by 3 bases and 0 bases, with 6 bases remaining between them. The V gene's germline CDR1 is DFQATT and CDR2 SNEGSKA (reference sequence). The CDR3 sequence: CSASRSSYNSPLHF. DNA of the CDR3: TGCAGTGCTAGCAGGAGCTCCTATAATTCACCCCTCCACTTT.

The genes are TRBV2 and TRBJ2-1, with 7 nucleotides matching TRBD1. This CDR3 has 13 residues. V shed 11 bases and J 8 bases; nucleotides not matched to a gene: 12. The germline gives CDR1 SNHLY, CDR2 FYNNEI. CDR3: CAPNRGRGDEQFF. CDR3 nucleotide sequence: TGTGCCCCGAACAGGGGACGGGGAGATGAGCAGTTCTTC. Full variable domain (rest looked up from reference TRBV2 and TRBJ2-1): EPEVTQTPSHQVTQMGQEVILRCVPISNHLYFYWYRQILGQKVEFLVSFYNNEISEKSEIFDDQFSVERPDGSNFTLKIRSTKLEDSAMYFCAPNRGRGDEQFFGPGTRLTVL.

This clonotype was recorded at least ten times. The chain combines TRBV5-5 with TRBJ2-1, with a weak D call TRBD1 (6 bases). The CDR3 is 14 amino acids. V lost 0 bases and J lost 2, with 6 bases in between. CDR1 and CDR2 (germline): SGHKS, YYEKEE (reference sequence). CDR3 sequence: CASSLDRAYNEQFF. The CDR3 DNA reads TGTGCCAGCAGCTTGGACAGGGCCTACAATGAGCAGTTCTTC.

The V gene is TRBV2, the J gene TRBJ2-7; D gene unclear. This CDR3 has 14 amino acids. CDR1 and CDR2 (germline): SNHLY, FYNNEI. Trimming pared 2 bases from V and 7 bases from J, leaving 15 bases between. The DNA for the CDR3 is TGTGCCAGCAGTGAAAGTGGGCCATCCTGGGAGCAGTACTTC. This translates into CASSESGPSWEQYF.

To note about this clonotype: The limits of the CDR3 on the DNA are not certain, so only TCRdb's listed CDR3 is given. The chain carries TRBV2 and TRBJ2-5; no check of the table's D call, TRBD2, against the DNA was made. Germline V gene data show CDR1 as SNHLY and CDR2 as FYNNEI. The CDR3 length equals 13 residues, ends included. The CDR3 spells CASILEGSETQYF.

This clonotype showed up many times. The chain combines TRBV7-9 with TRBJ2-2; a weak D match, TRBD2 (6 bases). The CDR3 spans 15 residues. Germline CDR1 reads SEHNR; CDR2 reads FQNEAQ (reference sequence). Between the trimmed V and J ends, which lost 3 bases and 5 bases, there was a span of 13 bases. The CDR3 DNA sequence: TGTGCCAGCAGCTTGGGACTGTCGGAAACCGGGGAGCTGTTTTTT. Protein sequence: CASSLGLSETGELFF.

This clonotype appeared many times. V gene TRBV7-2 combines with J gene TRBJ1-3, with 7 positions matching TRBD1. The CDR3 runs 15 residues. Germline V CDR1 and CDR2: SGHTA, FQGNSA. Trimming removed 5 bases from V and 0 bases from J; junction bases left unmatched: 4. Here the CDR3 DNA reads TGTGCCAGCAGCCTCCGACAGGGCTCTGGAAACACCATATATTTT. This translates into CASSLRQGSGNTIYF.

V and J are TRBV27 and TRBJ1-5, with no clear D. There are 12 residues in the CDR3. Germline CDR1 and CDR2: MNHEY and SMNVEV (reference sequence). Trimming took off 5 bases at V and 7 bases at J, with 9 bases between the two ends. CDR3 residues: CASSNSGQPQHF. The CDR3 DNA is TGTGCCAGCAGTAACAGTGGGCAGCCCCAGCATTTT.

The chain is built from TRBV2 and TRBJ2-3; 8 bases fit TRBD2. The V gene's germline CDR1 is SNHLY and CDR2 FYNNEI. V dropped 6 bases and J dropped 1; count of bases not matched to a gene: 6. This CDR3 is 15 amino acids long. CDR3 sequence reads: CASRLAGTGTDTQYF. The CDR3 DNA reads TGTGCCAGCAGGTTAGCGGGGACGGGCACAGATACGCAGTATTTT.

This clonotype has more than one count but fewer than ten. The chain carries TRBV25-1 and TRBJ2-3, with D perhaps TRBD1 or TRBD2 (5 bases each). Germline CDR1 is MGHDK and CDR2 is SYGVNS. Deletions cut 6 bases from V and 0 bases from J, with 13 bases between. This CDR3 spans 15 amino acids. DNA for the CDR3: TGTGCCAGCAGGGGGGTTAGGACTAGCACAGATACGCAGTATTTT. This gives the protein CASRGVRTSTDTQYF.

This chain links TRBV7-2 with TRBJ2-3, with 12 bases aligning to TRBD2. The V segment lost 5 bases and the J segment 6 bases; nucleotides outside the gene matches: 3. Germline lookup yields CDR1 SGHTA and CDR2 FQGNSA. This CDR3 is 14 amino acids long. CDR3 in amino acids: CASSRTSGMDTQYF. The DNA for the CDR3 is TGTGCCAGCAGCCGGACTAGCGGGATGGATACGCAGTATTTT. Complete variable domain (other parts from reference TRBV7-2 and TRBJ2-3): GAGVSQSPSNKVTEKGKDVELRCDPISGHTALYWYRQSLGQGLEFLIYFQGNSAPDKSGLPSDRFSAERTGGSVSTLTIQRTQQEDSAVYLCASSRTSGMDTQYFGPGTRLTVL.